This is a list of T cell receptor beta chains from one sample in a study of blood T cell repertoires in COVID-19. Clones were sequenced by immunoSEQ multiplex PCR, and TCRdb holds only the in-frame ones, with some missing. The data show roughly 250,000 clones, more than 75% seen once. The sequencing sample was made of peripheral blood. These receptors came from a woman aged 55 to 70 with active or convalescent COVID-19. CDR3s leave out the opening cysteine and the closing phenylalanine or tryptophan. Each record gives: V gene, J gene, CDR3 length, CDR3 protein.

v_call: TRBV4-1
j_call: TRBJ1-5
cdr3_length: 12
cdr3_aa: ASSPGQGSQPQH

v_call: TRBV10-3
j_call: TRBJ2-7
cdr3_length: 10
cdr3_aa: AISELGNEQY

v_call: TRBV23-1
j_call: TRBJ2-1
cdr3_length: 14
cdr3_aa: ASNSGVVGSYNEQF

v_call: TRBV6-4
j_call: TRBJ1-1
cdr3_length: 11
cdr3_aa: ASSEDRLTEAF

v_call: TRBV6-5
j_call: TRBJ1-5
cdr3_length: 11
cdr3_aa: ASSDRANQPQH

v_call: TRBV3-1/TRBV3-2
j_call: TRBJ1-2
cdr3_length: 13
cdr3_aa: ASSQVRGQGYGYT

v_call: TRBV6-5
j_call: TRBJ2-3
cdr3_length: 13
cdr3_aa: ASSLAGTSTDTQY

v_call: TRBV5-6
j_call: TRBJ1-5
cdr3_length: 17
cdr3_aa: ASSLLGGGRRSSNQPQH

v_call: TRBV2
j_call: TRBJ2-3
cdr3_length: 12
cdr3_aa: ASSLRGSTDTQY

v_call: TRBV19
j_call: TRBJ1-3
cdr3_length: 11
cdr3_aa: ASSAGFGNTIY

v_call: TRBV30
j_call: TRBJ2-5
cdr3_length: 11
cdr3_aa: AWSPRVQETQY

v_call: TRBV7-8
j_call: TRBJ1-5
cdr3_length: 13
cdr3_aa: ASSLVDRATQPQH

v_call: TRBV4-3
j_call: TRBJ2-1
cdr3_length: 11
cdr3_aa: ASSQDWGEEQF

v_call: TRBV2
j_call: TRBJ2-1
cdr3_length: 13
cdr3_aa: ASSETLAGNNEQF

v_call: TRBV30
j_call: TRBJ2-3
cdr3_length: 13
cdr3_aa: AWNPPGGEADTQY

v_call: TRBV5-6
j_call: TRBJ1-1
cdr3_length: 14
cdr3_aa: ASSLFGSGGNTEAF

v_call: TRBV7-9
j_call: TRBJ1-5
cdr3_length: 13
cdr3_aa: ASSPAGTGHQPQH

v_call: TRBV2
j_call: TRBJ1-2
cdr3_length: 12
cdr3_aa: AIRDRVKNYGYT

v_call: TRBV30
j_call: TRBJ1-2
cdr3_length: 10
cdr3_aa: AWRQGNYGYT

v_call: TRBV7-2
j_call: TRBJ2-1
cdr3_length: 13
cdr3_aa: ASSLTGLADNEQF

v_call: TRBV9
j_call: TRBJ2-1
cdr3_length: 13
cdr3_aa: ASSVVSSGANEQF

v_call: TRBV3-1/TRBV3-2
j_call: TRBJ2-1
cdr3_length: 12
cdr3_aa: ASSRRGSYNEQF

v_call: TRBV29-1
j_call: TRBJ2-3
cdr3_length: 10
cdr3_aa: SVESDGDTQY

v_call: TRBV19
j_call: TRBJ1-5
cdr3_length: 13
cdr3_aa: ASRSTGGAGQPQH

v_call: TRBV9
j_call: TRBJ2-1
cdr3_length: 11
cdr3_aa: ASSVGQVGEQF

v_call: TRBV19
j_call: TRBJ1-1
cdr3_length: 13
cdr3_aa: ASSGRHSPNTEAF

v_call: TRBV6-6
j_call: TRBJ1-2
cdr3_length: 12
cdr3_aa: ASRIGQGDYGYT

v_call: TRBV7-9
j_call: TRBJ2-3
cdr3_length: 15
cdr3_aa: ASSLSVAGAPQDTQY

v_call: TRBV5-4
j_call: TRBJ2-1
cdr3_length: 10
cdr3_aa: ASSFFAGEQF

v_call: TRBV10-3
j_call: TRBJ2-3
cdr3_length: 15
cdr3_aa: AISEDRGWSGTDTQY

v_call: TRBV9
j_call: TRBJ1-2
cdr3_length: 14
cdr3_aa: ASSPSNQGRGYGYT

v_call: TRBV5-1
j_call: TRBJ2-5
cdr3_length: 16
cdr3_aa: ASRTGTSGGRFQETQY

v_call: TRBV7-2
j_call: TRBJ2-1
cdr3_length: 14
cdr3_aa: ASSLSTSGGYNEQF

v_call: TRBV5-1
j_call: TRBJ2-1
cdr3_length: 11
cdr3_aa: ASSTSGYNEQF

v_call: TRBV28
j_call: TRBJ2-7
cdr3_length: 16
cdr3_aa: ASSFIGQGALPSYEQY

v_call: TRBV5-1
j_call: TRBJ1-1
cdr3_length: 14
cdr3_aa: ASSSGTGVANTEAF

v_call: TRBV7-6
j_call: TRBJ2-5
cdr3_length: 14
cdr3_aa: ASSLAPIGAGETQY

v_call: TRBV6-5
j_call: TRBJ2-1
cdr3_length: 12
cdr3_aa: ASSYLYREHEQF

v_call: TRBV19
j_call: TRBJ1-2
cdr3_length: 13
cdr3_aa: ASSTGQGASYGYT

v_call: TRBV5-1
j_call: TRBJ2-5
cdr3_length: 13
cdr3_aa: ASSLGDRGEETQY

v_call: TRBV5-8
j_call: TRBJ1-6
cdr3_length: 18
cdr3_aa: ASSYGTGQGTKFVNSPLH

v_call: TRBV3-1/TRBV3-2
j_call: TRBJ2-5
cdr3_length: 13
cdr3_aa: ASSQASGRDETQY

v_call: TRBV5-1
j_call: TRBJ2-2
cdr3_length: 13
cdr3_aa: ASSLRQGGSGELF

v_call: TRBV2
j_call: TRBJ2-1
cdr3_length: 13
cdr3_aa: ASSVGGGAVDEQF

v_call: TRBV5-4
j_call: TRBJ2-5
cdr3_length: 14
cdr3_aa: ASSLTTGTGEETQY

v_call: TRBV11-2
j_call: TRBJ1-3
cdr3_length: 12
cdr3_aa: ASSNQAIRSTIY

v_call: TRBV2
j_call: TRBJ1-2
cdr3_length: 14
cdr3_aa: ASSPYRDSGNTGYT

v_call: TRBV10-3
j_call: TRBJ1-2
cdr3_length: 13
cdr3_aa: AISEFGGGEYGYT

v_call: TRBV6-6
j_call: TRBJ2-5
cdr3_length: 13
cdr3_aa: ASTLGQGKRETQY

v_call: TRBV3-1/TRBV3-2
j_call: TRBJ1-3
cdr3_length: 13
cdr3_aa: ASSRRGSSGNTIY

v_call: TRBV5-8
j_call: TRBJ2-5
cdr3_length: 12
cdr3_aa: ASSGTGGWETQY

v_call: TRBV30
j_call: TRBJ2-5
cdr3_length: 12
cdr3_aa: AWSFSGGGETQY

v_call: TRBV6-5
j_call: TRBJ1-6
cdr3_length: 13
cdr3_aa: ASPQGSGNDSPLH

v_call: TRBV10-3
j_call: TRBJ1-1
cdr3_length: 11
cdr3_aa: AIRQDENTEAF